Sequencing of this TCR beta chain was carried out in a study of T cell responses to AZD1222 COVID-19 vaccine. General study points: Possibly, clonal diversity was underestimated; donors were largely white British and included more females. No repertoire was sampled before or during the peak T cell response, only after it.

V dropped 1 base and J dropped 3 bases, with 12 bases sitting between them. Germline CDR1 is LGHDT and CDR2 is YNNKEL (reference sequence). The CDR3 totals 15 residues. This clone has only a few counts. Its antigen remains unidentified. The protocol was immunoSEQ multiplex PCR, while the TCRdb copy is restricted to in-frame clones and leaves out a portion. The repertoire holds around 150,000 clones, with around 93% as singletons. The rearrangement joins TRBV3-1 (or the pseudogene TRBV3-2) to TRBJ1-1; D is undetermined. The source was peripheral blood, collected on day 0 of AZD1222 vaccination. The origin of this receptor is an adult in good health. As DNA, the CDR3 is TGTGCCAGCAGCCAAGCGTGGGCGGGAGACACTGAAGCTTTCTTT. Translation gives CASSQAWAGDTEAFF.